This TCR beta chain was documented in a study of shared clonotypes between healthy human individuals. Produced via immunoSEQ multiplex PCR; TCRdb's table is partial and in-frame only. The table has 470,000 or so clones, 81% seen once. Trimming at V came to 4 bases and at J to 8 bases, leaving 9 bases not matched to a gene. Looked up from germline, CDR1 is SGHDT and CDR2 is YYEEEE. The CDR3 is 16 residues long. The V gene is TRBV5-6, the J gene TRBJ2-1; 13 nucleotides align to TRBD2. The sequenced material came from PBMCs. This clonotype was sampled from a middle-aged woman in good health. Some clones in this sample may be carry-over from other donors' samples. The CDR3 region is CASSSPGLAGLDEQFF. The CDR3 DNA follows: TGTGCCAGCAGCAGCCCGGGACTAGCGGGACTTGATGAGCAGTTCTTC.